This TCR beta chain was recovered during a study of T cells in Graves' hyperthyroidism and ophthalmopathy. Findings and limits, study-wide: Among thyroid clonotypes expanded above 0.001, most also appeared in blood. For ophthalmopathy, model prediction preceded onset by a median about six months.

There were TCR beta CDR3 regions amplified from RNA transcripts. In the first-round RT-PCR of the TCR CDR3, the HTBI primer set was used. TCRdb reprocessed the multiplex PCR reads via MiXCR and lists one record per CDR3 protein. The sample contains roughly 400,000 distinct CDR3 sequences, around 15% of which appear only once. The study left out patients who had uncontrolled infection, other autoimmune disease, pregnancy or lactation. PBMCs were sourced from approximately 10 ml fresh peripheral blood. This clonotype was seen a few times. Its target is not known. V was trimmed by 2 bases and J by 5 bases, leaving 7 bases between them. CDR3 length equals 13 residues. CDR1 is MNHEY, CDR2 SVGAGI, per germline.

The clonotype was recovered from a man aged 45-60 years with Graves' ophthalmopathy. V is TRBV6-5 and J is TRBJ2-1; D call uncertain. The sample comprised blood. The CDR3 DNA reads as TGTGCCAGCAGTTACCAGAGAAACAATGAGCAGTTCTTC. Translated: CASSYQRNNEQFF.